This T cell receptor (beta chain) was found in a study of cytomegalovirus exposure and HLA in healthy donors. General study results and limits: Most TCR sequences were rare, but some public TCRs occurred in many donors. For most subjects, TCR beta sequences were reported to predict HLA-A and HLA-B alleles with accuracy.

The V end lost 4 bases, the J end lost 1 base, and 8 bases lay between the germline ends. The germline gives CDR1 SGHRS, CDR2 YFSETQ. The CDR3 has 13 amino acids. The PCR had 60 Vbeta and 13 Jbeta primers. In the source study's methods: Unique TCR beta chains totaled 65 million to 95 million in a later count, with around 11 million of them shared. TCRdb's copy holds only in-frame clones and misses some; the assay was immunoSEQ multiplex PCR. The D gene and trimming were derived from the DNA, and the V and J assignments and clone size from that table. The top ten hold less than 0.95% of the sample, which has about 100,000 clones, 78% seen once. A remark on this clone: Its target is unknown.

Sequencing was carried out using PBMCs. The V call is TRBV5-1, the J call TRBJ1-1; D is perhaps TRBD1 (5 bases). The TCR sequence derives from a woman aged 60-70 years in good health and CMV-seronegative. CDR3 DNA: TGCGCCAGCAGCGTCGACAGGAACACTGAAGCTTTCTTT. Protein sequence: CASSVDRNTEAFF.